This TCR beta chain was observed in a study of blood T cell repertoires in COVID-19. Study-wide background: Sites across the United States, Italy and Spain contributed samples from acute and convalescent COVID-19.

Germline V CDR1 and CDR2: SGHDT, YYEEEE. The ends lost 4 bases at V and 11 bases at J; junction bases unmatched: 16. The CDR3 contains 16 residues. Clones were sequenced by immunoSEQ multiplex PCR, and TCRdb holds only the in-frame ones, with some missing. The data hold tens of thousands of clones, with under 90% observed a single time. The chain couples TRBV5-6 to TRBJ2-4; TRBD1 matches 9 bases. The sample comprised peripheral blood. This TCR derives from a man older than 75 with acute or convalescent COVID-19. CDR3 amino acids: CASSRSGTGLQVFQYF. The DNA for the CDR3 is TGTGCCAGCAGCCGGTCCGGGACAGGGTTGCAGGTTTTTCAGTACTTC. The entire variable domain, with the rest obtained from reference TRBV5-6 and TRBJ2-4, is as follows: DAGVTQSPTHLIKTRGQQVTLRCSPKSGHDTVSWYQQALGQGPQFIFQYYEEEERQRGNFPDRFSGHQFPNYSSELNVNALLLGDSALYLCASSRSGTGLQVFQYFGAGTRLSVL.